The rows below give T cell receptor beta chains drawn from one sample of a study of blood T cells in healthy people across ages. From the 5' RACE reads, TCRdb called clonotypes with MiXCR, one entry per CDR3 protein. The sample holds around 1.1 million distinct CDR3 sequences, around two fifths seen once. Material for sequencing was blood. The receptors here all came from a man between 18 and 35 years old in good health. Each CDR3 is given without its conserved first and last residue.

TRBJ2-3,16,TRBV20-1,SASPFRDSSGGPDTQY
TRBJ2-2,12,TRBV5-1,ASSLSGDTGELF
TRBJ1-2,12,TRBV12-3/TRBV12-4,ASSLMVRAYGYT
TRBJ2-1,13,TRBV12-3/TRBV12-4,ASSLSGGAGNEQF
TRBJ1-5,13,TRBV7-2,ASSFWTEANQPQH
TRBJ2-1,13,TRBV2,ASSEIGGSYNEQF
TRBJ2-7,14,TRBV3-1,ASSQGLGTGYNEQY
-,11,TRBV2,ASRRDSEETQY
TRBJ2-3,14,TRBV30,AWSLASGRNTDTQY
TRBJ1-5,12,TRBV5-6,ASSLASSRQPQH
TRBJ1-2,12,TRBV7-2,ATYLPETLYGYT
TRBJ1-4,12,TRBV12-3/TRBV12-4,ASRSGQDPEKLF
TRBJ2-3,12,TRBV20-1,SARDGSRTDTQY
TRBJ1-4,13,TRBV27,ASSLSAHGVGKLF
TRBJ1-4,13,TRBV9,ASSVAGALNEKLF
TRBJ2-1,13,TRBV4-1,ASSQADRDGPVLF
TRBJ2-1,11,TRBV7-2,ASSPLIAGGEF
TRBJ2-2,9,TRBV2,AKRVGGELF
TRBJ1-5,13,TRBV7-2,ASSLDRGLHQPQH
TRBJ2-1,11,TRBV6-6,ASSYGYNNEQF
TRBJ1-1,12,TRBV10-3,AISETGAKTEAF
TRBJ2-1,13,TRBV24-1,ATSEAGQVYNEQF
-,15,TRBV11-1,ASSLATSAGRHETQY
TRBJ1-2,12,TRBV29-1,SAADSGGRGGYT
TRBJ2-1,11,TRBV18,ASAPPAVGEQF
TRBJ2-1,13,TRBV29-1,SVAKRGRSYNEQF
TRBJ1-1,14,TRBV6-6,ASSYGGTDRGTEAF
TRBJ2-1,10,TRBV11-1,ASSLVVDGKF
TRBJ2-7,10,TRBV10-3,ATRDRVDEQY
TRBJ2-7,14,TRBV9,ASSTSGGASGNEQY
TRBJ1-2,12,TRBV5-6,ASSRGQTYYGYT
TRBJ1-2,11,TRBV20-1,GQRSGSYYGYT
TRBJ2-3,13,TRBV4-3,ASSQEGTGPDTQY
TRBJ2-4,13,TRBV25-1,ASSEFGAGGNIQY
TRBJ2-2,12,TRBV2,ASTKGIRNGELF
TRBJ2-7,13,TRBV4-1,ASSQVVTIGQTQY
TRBJ1-1,15,TRBV11-2,ASSRSPGRTSNTEAF
-,12,TRBV12-3/TRBV12-4,ASSRWRGRVTQY
TRBJ2-3,12,TRBV28,ASSLWEGSDTQY
TRBJ1-1,15,TRBV20-1,SARDRGRLRVNTEAF
TRBJ1-2,11,TRBV4-1,ASSPGGQGGYT
TRBJ2-2,10,TRBV6-5,ASSMDRVRLF
TRBJ1-2,13,TRBV5-6,ASSLVASSNYGYT
TRBJ1-1,13,TRBV15,ATSRVGEGNTEAF
TRBJ2-3,13,TRBV30,AWSDGVAGTDTQY
TRBJ1-2,12,TRBV12-5,ASAPEWEYYGYT
-,12,TRBV27,ASSLRATTDEQY
TRBJ2-3,17,TRBV2,ASSDPYVAGDLSTDTQY
TRBJ2-5,13,TRBV20-1,SARDSGVNQETQY
TRBJ1-4,14,TRBV7-9,ASSWWTGPENEKLF
TRBJ1-4,14,TRBV5-1,ASSREQGQTNEKLF
TRBJ2-3,14,TRBV7-6,ASSLATSGGADTQY
TRBJ1-1,11,TRBV20-1,SAARQTHTEAF
TRBJ2-7,10,TRBV12-3/TRBV12-4,AGGSLGNEQY
TRBJ2-1,10,TRBV4-1,ASSHPSGEQF
TRBJ2-3,14,TRBV20-1,SARASSGGRTDTQY
TRBJ1-6,12,TRBV5-1,ASSPRPTNSPLH
TRBJ2-1,12,TRBV20-1,SARDLSSYNEQF
TRBJ2-3,9,TRBV19,ASSIGDTQY